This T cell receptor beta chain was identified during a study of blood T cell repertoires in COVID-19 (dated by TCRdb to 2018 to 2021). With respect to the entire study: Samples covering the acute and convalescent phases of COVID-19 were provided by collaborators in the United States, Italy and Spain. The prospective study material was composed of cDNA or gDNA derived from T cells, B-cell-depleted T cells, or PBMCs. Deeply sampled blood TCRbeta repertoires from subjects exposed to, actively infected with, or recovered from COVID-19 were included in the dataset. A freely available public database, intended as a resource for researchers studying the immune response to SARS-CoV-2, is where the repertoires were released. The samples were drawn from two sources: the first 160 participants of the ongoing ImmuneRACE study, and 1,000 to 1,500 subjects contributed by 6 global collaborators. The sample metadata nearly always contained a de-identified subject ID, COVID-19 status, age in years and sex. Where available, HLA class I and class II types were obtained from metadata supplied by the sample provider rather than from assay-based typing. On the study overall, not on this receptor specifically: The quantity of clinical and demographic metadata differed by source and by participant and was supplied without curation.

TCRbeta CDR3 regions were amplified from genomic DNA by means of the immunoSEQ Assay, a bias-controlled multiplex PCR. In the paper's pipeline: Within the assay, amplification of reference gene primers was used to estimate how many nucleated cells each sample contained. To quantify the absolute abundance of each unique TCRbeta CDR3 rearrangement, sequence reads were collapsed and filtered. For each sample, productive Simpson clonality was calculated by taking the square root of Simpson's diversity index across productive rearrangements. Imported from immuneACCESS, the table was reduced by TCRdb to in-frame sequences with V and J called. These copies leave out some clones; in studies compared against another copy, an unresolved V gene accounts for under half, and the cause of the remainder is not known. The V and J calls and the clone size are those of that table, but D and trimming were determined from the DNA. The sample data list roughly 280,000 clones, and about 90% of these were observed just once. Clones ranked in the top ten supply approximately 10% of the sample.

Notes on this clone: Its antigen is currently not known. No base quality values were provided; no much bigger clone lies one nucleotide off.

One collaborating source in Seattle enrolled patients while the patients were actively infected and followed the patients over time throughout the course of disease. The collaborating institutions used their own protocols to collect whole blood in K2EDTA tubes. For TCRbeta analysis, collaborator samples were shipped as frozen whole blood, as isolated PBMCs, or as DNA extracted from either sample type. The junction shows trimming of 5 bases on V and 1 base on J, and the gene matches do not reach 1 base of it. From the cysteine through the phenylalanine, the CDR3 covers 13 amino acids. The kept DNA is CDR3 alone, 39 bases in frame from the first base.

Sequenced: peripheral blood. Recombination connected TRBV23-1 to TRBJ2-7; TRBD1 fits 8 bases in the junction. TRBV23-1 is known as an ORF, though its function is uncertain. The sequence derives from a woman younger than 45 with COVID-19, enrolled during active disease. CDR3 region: CASSTGGSYEQYF. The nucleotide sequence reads TGCGCCAGCAGTACAGGGGGGTCCTACGAGCAGTACTTC.